The rows below give T cell receptor beta chains drawn from one sample of a study of Graves' ophthalmopathy and Graves' hyperthyroidism. Via MiXCR, TCRdb re-called the multiplex PCR reads, giving one row per CDR3 protein. In the table there are a few hundred thousand distinct CDR3 sequences, 17% of which are singletons. Material: peripheral blood. The source of these receptors is an adult woman with stable Graves' hyperthyroidism. The CDR3 runs from the conserved cysteine through the conserved F or W. Fields, in order: V gene, clone size, J gene, D gene, CDR3 DNA, CDR3 protein. The D gene is left open where the match is weak. For some rows the clone size is stated as once, few or many, or as a class when expanded; others skip it.

v_call: TRBV28; clone_size: .; j_call: TRBJ2-7; d_call: TRBD2; cdr3_nt: TGTGCCAGCATGGAGCCAGGCGGGAGGTACGAGCAGTACTTC; cdr3_aa: CASMEPGGRYEQYF
v_call: TRBV6-2/TRBV6-3; clone_size: many; j_call: TRBJ2-7; d_call: .; cdr3_nt: TGTGCCAGCAGTAAAACAGGGCTCTACGAGCAGTACTTC; cdr3_aa: CASSKTGLYEQYF
v_call: TRBV3-1; clone_size: few; j_call: TRBJ2-5; d_call: TRBD1; cdr3_nt: TGTGCCAGCAGCCAAAGCCGGGACAGGGGGTACAGGCTTCGAGAGACCCAGTACTTC; cdr3_aa: CASSQSRDRGYRLRETQYF
v_call: TRBV28; clone_size: many; j_call: TRBJ2-7; d_call: TRBD2; cdr3_nt: TGTGCCAGCAGGGAGGGACTAGCGGACGAGCAGTACTTC; cdr3_aa: CASREGLADEQYF
v_call: TRBV5-1; clone_size: many; j_call: TRBJ2-4; d_call: TRBD2; cdr3_nt: TGCGCCACCTCTGAAGGGACGGGTCGCGGGGGCAAAAACATTCAGTACTTC; cdr3_aa: CATSEGTGRGGKNIQYF
v_call: TRBV11-3; clone_size: many; j_call: TRBJ2-7; d_call: TRBD2; cdr3_nt: TGTGCCAGCAGCATGGGGACTAGCGACTCCTACGAGCAGTACTTC; cdr3_aa: CASSMGTSDSYEQYF
v_call: TRBV6-5; clone_size: .; j_call: TRBJ1-1; d_call: TRBD1; cdr3_nt: TGTGCCAGCAGTTACCCGACAGGGCCTGGGGACACTGAAGCTTTCTTT; cdr3_aa: CASSYPTGPGDTEAFF
v_call: TRBV28; clone_size: many; j_call: TRBJ2-7; d_call: .; cdr3_nt: TGTGCCAGCAGCTCACTATGGGGTCTACAGCATTACTACGAGCAGTACTTC; cdr3_aa: CASSSLWGLQHYYEQYF
v_call: TRBV5-1; clone_size: .; j_call: TRBJ2-7; d_call: .; cdr3_nt: TGCGCCAGCAGCTTAGGACACCCAGGCTCCGAGCAGTACTTC; cdr3_aa: CASSLGHPGSEQYF
v_call: TRBV15; clone_size: many; j_call: TRBJ2-5; d_call: TRBD2; cdr3_nt: TGTGCCACGGGGACTAGTCCCCAAGAGACCCAGTACTTC; cdr3_aa: CATGTSPQETQYF
v_call: TRBV4-1; clone_size: many; j_call: TRBJ1-3; d_call: .; cdr3_nt: TGCGCCAGCAGCCAACATGACAGCAGCTCTGGAAACACCATATATTTT; cdr3_aa: CASSQHDSSSGNTIYF
v_call: TRBV2; clone_size: many; j_call: TRBJ1-6; d_call: .; cdr3_nt: TGTGCCAGCAGTGAAGTAGAAGTTTCACCCCTCCACTTT; cdr3_aa: CASSEVEVSPLHF
v_call: TRBV7-2; clone_size: many; j_call: TRBJ2-2; d_call: .; cdr3_nt: TGTGCCAGCAGCTTCGGATCAGCGAACACCGGGGAGCTGTTTTTT; cdr3_aa: CASSFGSANTGELFF
v_call: TRBV28; clone_size: .; j_call: TRBJ1-1; d_call: .; cdr3_nt: TGTGCCACCCACCAACCAGGAATGAACACTGAAGCTTTCTTT; cdr3_aa: CATHQPGMNTEAFF
v_call: TRBV30; clone_size: many; j_call: TRBJ2-5; d_call: TRBD2; cdr3_nt: TGTGCCTGGAGTGTACGACTAGCGGGAGTTGGGGAGACCCAGTACTTC; cdr3_aa: CAWSVRLAGVGETQYF
v_call: TRBV10-3; clone_size: many; j_call: TRBJ1-1; d_call: .; cdr3_nt: TGTGCCACCCGGACCGCGAACACTGAAGCTTTCTTT; cdr3_aa: CATRTANTEAFF
v_call: TRBV6-5; clone_size: many; j_call: TRBJ2-2; d_call: .; cdr3_nt: TGTGCCAGCAGTTATAAGAACACCGGGGAGCTGTTTTTT; cdr3_aa: CASSYKNTGELFF
v_call: TRBV6-5; clone_size: many; j_call: TRBJ1-5; d_call: .; cdr3_nt: TGTGCCAGCAGTTATCGGCGGACTCGGGGGCCCCAGCATTTT; cdr3_aa: CASSYRRTRGPQHF
v_call: TRBV28; clone_size: few; j_call: TRBJ2-7; d_call: TRBD1; cdr3_nt: TGTGCCAGCAGTCCGACGACAGGGGTCTACGAGCAGTACTTC; cdr3_aa: CASSPTTGVYEQYF
v_call: TRBV20-1; clone_size: many; j_call: TRBJ2-7; d_call: TRBD2; cdr3_nt: TGCAGTGCTAGAGATGGACTAGCGGGAGACAGGTACGAGCAGTACTTC; cdr3_aa: CSARDGLAGDRYEQYF
v_call: TRBV15; clone_size: many; j_call: TRBJ1-1; d_call: .; cdr3_nt: TGTGCCACCAGCAGAGACAGGGCCTTGAACACTGAAGCTTTCTTT; cdr3_aa: CATSRDRALNTEAFF
v_call: TRBV29-1; clone_size: many; j_call: TRBJ2-7; d_call: .; cdr3_nt: TGCACCATCCAAGACAGAAACTACGAGCAGTACTTC; cdr3_aa: CTIQDRNYEQYF
v_call: TRBV19; clone_size: many; j_call: TRBJ2-3; d_call: .; cdr3_nt: TGTGCCAGTAGTACCTCCCTGACAGATACGCAGTATTTT; cdr3_aa: CASSTSLTDTQYF
v_call: TRBV6-5; clone_size: .; j_call: TRBJ1-6; d_call: .; cdr3_nt: TGTGCCAGCAGTTATCGAGGGATAAGTTCACCCCTCCACTTT; cdr3_aa: CASSYRGISSPLHF
v_call: TRBV6-2/TRBV6-3; clone_size: many; j_call: TRBJ2-2; d_call: .; cdr3_nt: TGTGCCAGTACCCGGTCAAAACGAGGGGGGGAGCTGTTTTTT; cdr3_aa: CASTRSKRGGELFF
v_call: TRBV4-1; clone_size: many; j_call: TRBJ2-5; d_call: TRBD2; cdr3_nt: TGCGCCAGCAGCCAAGACAGTCAGAGGGCTAGCGGGAGCGGGGAGACCCAGTACTTC; cdr3_aa: CASSQDSQRASGSGETQYF
v_call: TRBV27; clone_size: many; j_call: TRBJ1-1; d_call: .; cdr3_nt: TGTGCCAGCAGTTTATCGTGGAACACTGAAGCTTTCTTT; cdr3_aa: CASSLSWNTEAFF
v_call: TRBV10-3; clone_size: many; j_call: TRBJ2-7; d_call: TRBD1; cdr3_nt: TGTGCCATCAGGGGACAGGGAGCGGTTAGCGAGCAGTACTTC; cdr3_aa: CAIRGQGAVSEQYF
v_call: TRBV28; clone_size: many; j_call: TRBJ1-2; d_call: .; cdr3_nt: TGTGCCAGCAGTGCCTCCGGAACCGGCAATGGCTACACCTTC; cdr3_aa: CASSASGTGNGYTF
v_call: TRBV6-5; clone_size: many; j_call: TRBJ2-5; d_call: .; cdr3_nt: TGTGCCAGCAGCCCCGGCAGAGCGCGAGAGACCCAGTACTTC; cdr3_aa: CASSPGRARETQYF
v_call: TRBV10-1; clone_size: .; j_call: TRBJ2-2; d_call: TRBD1; cdr3_nt: TGCGCCAGCAGTGTTTCAGGACAGGCGAACACCGGGGAGCTGTTTTTT; cdr3_aa: CASSVSGQANTGELFF
v_call: TRBV2; clone_size: many; j_call: TRBJ1-2; d_call: TRBD1; cdr3_nt: TGTGCCAGCAGTGGGGACAGCTACTATGGCTACACCTTC; cdr3_aa: CASSGDSYYGYTF
v_call: TRBV4-1; clone_size: .; j_call: TRBJ1-1; d_call: TRBD1; cdr3_nt: TGCGCCAGCAGCCAAGACCAAGGACAGGGTTACACTGAAGCTTTCTTT; cdr3_aa: CASSQDQGQGYTEAFF
v_call: TRBV2; clone_size: many; j_call: TRBJ2-5; d_call: TRBD1; cdr3_nt: TGTGCCAGCACTCGGCGGGGACAGGGTAAAGAGACCCAGTACTTC; cdr3_aa: CASTRRGQGKETQYF
v_call: TRBV30; clone_size: .; j_call: TRBJ1-1; d_call: .; cdr3_nt: TGTGCCTGGAGTCCCGGGGTCCACACTGAAGCTTTCTTT; cdr3_aa: CAWSPGVHTEAFF
v_call: TRBV5-6; clone_size: few; j_call: TRBJ1-6; d_call: .; cdr3_nt: TGTGCCAGCAGCTTGTTGGCCCGCGGGGATTCACCCCTCCACTTT; cdr3_aa: CASSLLARGDSPLHF
v_call: TRBV24-1; clone_size: .; j_call: TRBJ1-1; d_call: .; cdr3_nt: TGTGCCACCAGTGATTCGTCGGGAGGGATTGTGACTGAAGCTTTCTTT; cdr3_aa: CATSDSSGGIVTEAFF
v_call: TRBV10-3; clone_size: .; j_call: TRBJ2-7; d_call: TRBD2; cdr3_nt: TGTGCCATCAGTGAGGGGATAGCGGGGACCTACGAGCAGTACTTC; cdr3_aa: CAISEGIAGTYEQYF
v_call: TRBV12-3/TRBV12-4; clone_size: many; j_call: TRBJ1-2; d_call: .; cdr3_nt: TGTGCCAGCAGTTCATTGGACATTACGGGAGGGGCCGGCTACACCTTC; cdr3_aa: CASSSLDITGGAGYTF
v_call: TRBV29-1; clone_size: many; j_call: TRBJ2-7; d_call: .; cdr3_nt: TGCAGCGTTGGCGGTGACAGAAGCTCCTACGAGCAGTACTTC; cdr3_aa: CSVGGDRSSYEQYF
v_call: TRBV18; clone_size: few; j_call: TRBJ2-7; d_call: .; cdr3_nt: TGTGCCAGCTCACCTTTGGGCTTCGGTGACGAGCAGTACTTC; cdr3_aa: CASSPLGFGDEQYF
v_call: TRBV28; clone_size: many; j_call: TRBJ1-1; d_call: .; cdr3_nt: TGTGCCAGCAGTCCGCGAGGGCCGGAGTACACTGAAGCTTTCTTT; cdr3_aa: CASSPRGPEYTEAFF
v_call: TRBV6-1; clone_size: few; j_call: TRBJ1-1; d_call: .; cdr3_nt: TGTGCCAGCAGTGAATTGGGGGACACTGAAGCTTTCTTT; cdr3_aa: CASSELGDTEAFF
v_call: TRBV11-2; clone_size: many; j_call: TRBJ2-7; d_call: .; cdr3_nt: TGTGCCAGCAGCTTAGCTGGGTTCTACGAGCAGTACTTC; cdr3_aa: CASSLAGFYEQYF
v_call: TRBV6-1; clone_size: many; j_call: TRBJ1-1; d_call: .; cdr3_nt: TGTGCCAGCGGATTAGGGACAGAAGCTTTCTTT; cdr3_aa: CASGLGTEAFF
v_call: TRBV6-1; clone_size: many; j_call: TRBJ2-7; d_call: .; cdr3_nt: TGTGCCAGCAGCCCGGGCCCAAGGGACTCCTACGAGCAGTACTTC; cdr3_aa: CASSPGPRDSYEQYF
v_call: TRBV19; clone_size: many; j_call: TRBJ2-7; d_call: .; cdr3_nt: TGTGCCAGTAGTACCCGCTTTGGCAGGGCCGAGCAGTACTTC; cdr3_aa: CASSTRFGRAEQYF
v_call: TRBV7-2; clone_size: many; j_call: TRBJ1-2; d_call: .; cdr3_nt: TGTGCCAGCAGCTTAGCAGGGGCAGGGTCGATTTATGGCTACACCTTC; cdr3_aa: CASSLAGAGSIYGYTF
v_call: TRBV20-1; clone_size: many; j_call: TRBJ2-7; d_call: TRBD1; cdr3_nt: TGCAGTGCTAGGACGACAGGGGGCCTATACGAGCAGTACTTC; cdr3_aa: CSARTTGGLYEQYF
v_call: TRBV15; clone_size: .; j_call: TRBJ2-5; d_call: TRBD1; cdr3_nt: TGTGCCACCATCAAGGACAGGAGAACCCAAGAGACCCGGTACTTC; cdr3_aa: CATIKDRRTQETRYF
v_call: TRBV6-1; clone_size: many; j_call: TRBJ1-2; d_call: .; cdr3_nt: TGTGCCAGCAGTGAGGGCTTTGGCTACACCTTC; cdr3_aa: CASSEGFGYTF
v_call: TRBV20-1; clone_size: few; j_call: TRBJ2-5; d_call: TRBD2; cdr3_nt: TGCAGTGCTAAGCCTCGACTAGCGCTGGCCCAGTACTTC; cdr3_aa: CSAKPRLALAQYF
v_call: TRBV6-1; clone_size: many; j_call: TRBJ1-1; d_call: TRBD1; cdr3_nt: TGTGCCAGCAGTGAACTACACAGGGGATCCCCTGAAGCTTTCTTT; cdr3_aa: CASSELHRGSPEAFF
v_call: TRBV5-4; clone_size: few; j_call: TRBJ2-2; d_call: TRBD2; cdr3_nt: TGTGCCAGCAGCTTCCTAGCGGGAGACTACACCGGGGAGCTGTTTTTT; cdr3_aa: CASSFLAGDYTGELFF
v_call: TRBV6-5; clone_size: many; j_call: TRBJ2-7; d_call: .; cdr3_nt: TGTGCCAGCAGCCGAGATCGGACAGCCTCCTACGAGCAGTACTTC; cdr3_aa: CASSRDRTASYEQYF
v_call: TRBV4-1; clone_size: many; j_call: TRBJ1-1; d_call: .; cdr3_nt: TGCGCCAGCAGCCAAGAAGCGGCTTTGAACACTGAAGCTTTCTTT; cdr3_aa: CASSQEAALNTEAFF